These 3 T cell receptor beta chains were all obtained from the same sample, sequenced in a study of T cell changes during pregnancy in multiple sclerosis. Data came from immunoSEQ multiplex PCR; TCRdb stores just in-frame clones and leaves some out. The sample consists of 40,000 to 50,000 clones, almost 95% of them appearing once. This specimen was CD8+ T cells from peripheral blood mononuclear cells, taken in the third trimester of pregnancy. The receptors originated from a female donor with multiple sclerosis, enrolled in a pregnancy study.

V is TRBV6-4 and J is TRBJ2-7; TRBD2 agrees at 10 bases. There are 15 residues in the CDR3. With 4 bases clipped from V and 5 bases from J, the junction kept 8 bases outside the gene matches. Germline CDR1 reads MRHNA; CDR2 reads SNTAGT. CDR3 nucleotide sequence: TGTGCCAGCAGTGCAAAAGCGGGAGGGCCGCACGAGCAGTACTTC. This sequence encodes CASSAKAGGPHEQYF.

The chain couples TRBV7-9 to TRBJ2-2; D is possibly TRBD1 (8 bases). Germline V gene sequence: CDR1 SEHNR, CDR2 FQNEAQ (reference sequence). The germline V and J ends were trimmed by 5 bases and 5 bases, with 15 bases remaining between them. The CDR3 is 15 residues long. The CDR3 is CASSTDRGGTGELFF. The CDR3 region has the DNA TGTGCCAGCAGCACCGACAGGGGAGGGACCGGGGAGCTGTTTTTT.

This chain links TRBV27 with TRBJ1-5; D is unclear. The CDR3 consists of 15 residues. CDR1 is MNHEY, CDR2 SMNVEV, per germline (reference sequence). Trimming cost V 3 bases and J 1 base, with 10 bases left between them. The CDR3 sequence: CASSFQGGSNQPQHF. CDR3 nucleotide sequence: TGTGCCAGCAGTTTTCAAGGAGGGAGCAATCAGCCCCAGCATTTT.